The clone carrying this TCR beta chain was observed a handful of times. Antigen specificity is unknown. TCRbeta library preparation incorporated unique molecular identifiers. TCRdb reprocessed the PCR reads via MiXCR and lists one record per CDR3 protein. The repertoire holds some 300,000 distinct CDR3 sequences, about 9.4% seen once, with 7.5% in the top ten. The entry originates in a study of T-cell reconstitution after alpha-beta-depleted transplantation in children. The V and J ends lost 1 base and 3 bases, in that order; junction bases with no gene match: 6. This CDR3 contains 15 residues. Germline V CDR1 and CDR2: SGHRS, YFSETQ. Study-level results: Surviving recipient T cells and intrathymic progenitors accounted for some patients' high TCRbeta diversity at day 60. After one year, T-cell counts and TCRbeta diversity mostly came from new T cells. The origin of alpha-beta T cells about two months after transplant was reportedly several hundred expanded graft clones.

Sample: PBMCs, taken before TCRalphabeta/CD19-depleted stem cell transplant. The clonotype was recovered from a boy under three years old with acute myeloid leukemia, due to receive a stem cell transplant. V is TRBV5-1 and J is TRBJ1-1, with 7 positions matching TRBD1. The CDR3 DNA follows: TGCGCCAGCAGCTTGAGGGGGCGCGGGGACACTGAAGCTTTCTTT. This codes for CASSLRGRGDTEAFF.